The 4 T cell receptor beta chains in this list originate from one sample, sequenced in a study of low-dose radiotherapy and immunotherapy resistance in tumors. Sample time point: before trial treatment. With TRAV- and TRBV-specific primers, first-strand cDNA was made, covering the alpha and beta chains. TCRs underwent around 20 PCR cycles of amplification with a constant-region primer and V-primer adapter. TCRdb reprocessed the reads via MiXCR and lists one record per CDR3 protein. The data show 85,000 to 100,000 distinct CDR3 sequences, more than 7.5% seen once. The specimen was PBMCs, collected before treatment. The receptors derive from a male donor with prostate cancer.

This clonotype was seen ten or more times. The chain uses TRBV28 and TRBJ1-6; tentative D call: TRBD1 (6 bases). V lost 6 bases and J lost 14, with 20 bases in between. Germline V gene sequence: CDR1 MDHEN, CDR2 SYDVKM. There are 14 residues in the CDR3. Written as DNA, the CDR3 is TGTGCCAGCAGAGCCGGGACACCCCCTTTCACCCTCCACTTT. Its protein product is CASRAGTPPFTLHF. The full variable domain, completed using reference TRBV28 and TRBJ1-6, is DVKVTQSSRYLVKRTGEKVFLECVQDMDHENMFWYRQDPGLGLRLIYFSYDVKMKEKGDIPEGYSVSREKKERFSLILESASTNQTSMYLCASRAGTPPFTLHFGNGTRLTVT.

This clonotype was seen many times. V is TRBV27 and J is TRBJ2-1; D not certain. Trimming shortened V by 6 bases and J by 4 bases, and 16 bases separated the two germline ends. The CDR3 has 15 amino acids. The germline V gene encodes CDR1 MNHEY and CDR2 SMNVEV (reference sequence). Here the CDR3 DNA reads TGTGCCAGCAGGGCGCTACCTATCCATTACAATGAGCAGTTCTTC. As protein: CASRALPIHYNEQFF.

At least ten counts were recorded for this clonotype. V gene TRBV5-5 combines with J gene TRBJ1-3; D gene ambiguous. This CDR3 has 15 amino acids. CDR1 is SGHKS and CDR2 is YYEKEE in the germline V gene (reference sequence). Trimming took off 0 bases at V and 5 bases at J, with 12 bases between the two ends. The CDR3 region is CASSLDVAVRNTIYF. In DNA, the CDR3 is TGTGCCAGCAGCTTGGATGTGGCGGTCAGAAACACCATATATTTT.

Ten or more counts support this clonotype. The J gene is TRBJ1-2, the V gene TRBV20-1; D uncertain. Germline V gene lookup returns CDR1 DFQATT and CDR2 SNEGSKA (reference sequence). V lost 2 bases, J lost 0 bases, and 16 bases lay in between. This CDR3 contains 16 residues. The CDR3 DNA follows: TGCAGTGCTAGAAATCTTGTCAGCGTTTCTAACTATGGCTACACCTTC. Translated: CSARNLVSVSNYGYTF.